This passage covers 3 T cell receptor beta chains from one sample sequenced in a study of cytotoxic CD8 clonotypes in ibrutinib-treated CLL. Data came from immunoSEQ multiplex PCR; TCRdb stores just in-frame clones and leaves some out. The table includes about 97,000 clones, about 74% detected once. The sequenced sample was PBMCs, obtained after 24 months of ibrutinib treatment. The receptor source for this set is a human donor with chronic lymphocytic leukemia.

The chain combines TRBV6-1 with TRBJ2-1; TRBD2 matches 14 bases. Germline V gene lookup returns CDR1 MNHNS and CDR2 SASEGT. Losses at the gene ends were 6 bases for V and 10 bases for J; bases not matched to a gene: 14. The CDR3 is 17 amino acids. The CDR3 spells CASSEPGLAGVPREQFF. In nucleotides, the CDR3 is TGTGCCAGCAGCGAACCGGGACTAGCGGGAGTCCCTAGGGAGCAGTTCTTC.

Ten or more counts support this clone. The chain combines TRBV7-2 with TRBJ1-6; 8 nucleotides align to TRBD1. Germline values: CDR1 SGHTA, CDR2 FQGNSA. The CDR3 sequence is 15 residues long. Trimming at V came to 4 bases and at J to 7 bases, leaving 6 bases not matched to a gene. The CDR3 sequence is CASSSRQGWNSPLHF. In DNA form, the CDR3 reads TGTGCCAGCAGCTCTCGACAGGGGTGGAATTCACCCCTCCACTTT.

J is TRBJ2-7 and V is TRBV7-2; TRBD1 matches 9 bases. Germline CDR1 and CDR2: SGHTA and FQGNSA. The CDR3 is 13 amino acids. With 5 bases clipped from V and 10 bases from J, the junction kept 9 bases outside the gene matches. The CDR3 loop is CASSLQDRGRQYF. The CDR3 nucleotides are TGTGCCAGCAGCCTCCAGGACAGGGGCAGACAGTACTTC.